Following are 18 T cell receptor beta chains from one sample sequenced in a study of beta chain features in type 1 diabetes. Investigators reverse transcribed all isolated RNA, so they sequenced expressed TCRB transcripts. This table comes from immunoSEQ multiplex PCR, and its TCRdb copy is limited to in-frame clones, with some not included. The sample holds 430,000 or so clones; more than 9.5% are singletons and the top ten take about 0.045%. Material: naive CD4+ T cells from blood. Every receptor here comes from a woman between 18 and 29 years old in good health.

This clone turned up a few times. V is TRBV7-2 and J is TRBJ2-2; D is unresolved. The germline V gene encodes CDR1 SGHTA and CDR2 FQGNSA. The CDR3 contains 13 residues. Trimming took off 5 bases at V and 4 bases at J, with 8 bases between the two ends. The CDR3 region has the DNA TGTGCCAGCAGCCGTCAGATCACCGGGGAGCTGTTTTTT. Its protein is CASSRQITGELFF.

CDR3 loop: CAIGILEGRETQYF. CDR3 bases: TGTGCCATCGGAATATTGGAGGGCCGGGAGACCCAGTACTTC. The chain couples TRBV10-3 to TRBJ2-5; tentatively, D is TRBD2 (6 bases). With 8 bases removed from V and 5 bases from J, the gap between germline ends came to 18 bases. CDR1 is ENHRY, CDR2 SYGVKD, per germline. The CDR3 sequence is 14 residues long.

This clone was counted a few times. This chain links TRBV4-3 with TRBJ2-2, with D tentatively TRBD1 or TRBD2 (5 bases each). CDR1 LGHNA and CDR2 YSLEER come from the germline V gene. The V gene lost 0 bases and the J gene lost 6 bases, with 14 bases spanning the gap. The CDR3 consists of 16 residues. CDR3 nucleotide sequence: TGCGCCAGCAGCCAAGAGGGGACGCGGTTAGCCGGGGAGCTGTTTTTT. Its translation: CASSQEGTRLAGELFF.

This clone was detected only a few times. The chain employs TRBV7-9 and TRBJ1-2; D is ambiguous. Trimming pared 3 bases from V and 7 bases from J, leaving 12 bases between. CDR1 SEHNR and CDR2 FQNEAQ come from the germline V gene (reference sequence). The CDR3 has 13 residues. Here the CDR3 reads CASSLVPGGGYTF. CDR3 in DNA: TGTGCCAGCAGCTTGGTGCCGGGAGGTGGCTACACCTTC.

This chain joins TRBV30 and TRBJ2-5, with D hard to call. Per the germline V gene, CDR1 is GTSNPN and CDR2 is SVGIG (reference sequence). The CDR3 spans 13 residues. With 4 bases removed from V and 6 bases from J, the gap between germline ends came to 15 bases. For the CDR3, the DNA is TGTGCCTGGACGGGTTCTGGTGTCCAGACCCAGTACTTC. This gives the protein CAWTGSGVQTQYF. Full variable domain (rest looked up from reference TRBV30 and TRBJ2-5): SQTIHQWPATLVQPVGSPLSLECTVEGTSNPNLYWYRQAAGRGLQLLFYSVGIGQISSEVPQNLSASRPQDRQFILSSKKLLLSDSGFYLCAWTGSGVQTQYFGPGTRLLVL.

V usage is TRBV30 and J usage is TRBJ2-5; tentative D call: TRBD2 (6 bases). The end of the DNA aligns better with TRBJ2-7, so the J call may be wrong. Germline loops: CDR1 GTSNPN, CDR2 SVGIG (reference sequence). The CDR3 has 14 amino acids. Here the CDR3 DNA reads TGTGCCTGGAGTGTACTGCTAGCGTCTGCCGAGCAGTACTTC. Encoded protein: CAWSVLLASAEQYF.

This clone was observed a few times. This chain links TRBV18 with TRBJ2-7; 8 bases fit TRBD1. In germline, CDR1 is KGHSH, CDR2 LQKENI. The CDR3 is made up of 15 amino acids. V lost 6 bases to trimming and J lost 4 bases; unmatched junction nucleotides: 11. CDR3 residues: CASSAAAGGNYEQYF. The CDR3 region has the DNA TGTGCCAGCTCCGCGGCGGCAGGGGGCAATTACGAGCAGTACTTC.

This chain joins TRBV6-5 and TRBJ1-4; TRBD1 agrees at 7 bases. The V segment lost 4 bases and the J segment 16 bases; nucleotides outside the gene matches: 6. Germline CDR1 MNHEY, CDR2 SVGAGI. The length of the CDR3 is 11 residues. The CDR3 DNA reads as TGTGCCAGCAGTTCGGTGGGACAGCGGTTTTTT. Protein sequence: CASSSVGQRFF.

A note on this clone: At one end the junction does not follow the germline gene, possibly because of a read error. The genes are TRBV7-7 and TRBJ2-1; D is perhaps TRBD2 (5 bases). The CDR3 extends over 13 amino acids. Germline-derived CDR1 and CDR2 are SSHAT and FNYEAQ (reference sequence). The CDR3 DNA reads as TGTGCTAGCAGCCGAGGGCCGGGCCTAGAGCAGTTCTTC. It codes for CASSRGPGLEQFF.

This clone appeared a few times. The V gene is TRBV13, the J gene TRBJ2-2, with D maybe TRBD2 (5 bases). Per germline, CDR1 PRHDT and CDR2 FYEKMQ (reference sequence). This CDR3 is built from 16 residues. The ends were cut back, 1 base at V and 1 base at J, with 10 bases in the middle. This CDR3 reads CASSLARGLNTGELFF. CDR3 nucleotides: TGTGCCAGCAGCTTAGCTCGCGGACTGAACACCGGGGAGCTGTTTTTT.

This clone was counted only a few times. Here the CDR3 reads CASSEGEQETQYF. CDR3 nucleotide sequence: TGTGCCAGCAGTGAAGGGGAGCAAGAGACCCAGTACTTC. V gene TRBV2 combines with J gene TRBJ2-5; tentatively, D is TRBD2 (5 bases). The CDR3 is 13 residues long. Looked up from germline, CDR1 is SNHLY and CDR2 is FYNNEI. Trimming left V 1 base short and J 2 bases short, with 5 bases between.

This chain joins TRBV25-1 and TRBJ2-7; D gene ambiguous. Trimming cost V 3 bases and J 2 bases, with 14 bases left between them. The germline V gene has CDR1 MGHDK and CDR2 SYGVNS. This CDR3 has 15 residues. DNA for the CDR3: TGTGCCAGCAGTGACGCCGGATCAAGCCCCTACGAGCAGTACTTC. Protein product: CASSDAGSSPYEQYF.

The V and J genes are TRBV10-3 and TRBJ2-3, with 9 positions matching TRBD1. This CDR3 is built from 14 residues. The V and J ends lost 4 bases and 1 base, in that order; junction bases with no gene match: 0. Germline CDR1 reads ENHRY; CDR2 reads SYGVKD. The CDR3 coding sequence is TGTGCCATCAGTGGGACAGGGGGCACAGATACGCAGTATTTT. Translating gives CAISGTGGTDTQYF.

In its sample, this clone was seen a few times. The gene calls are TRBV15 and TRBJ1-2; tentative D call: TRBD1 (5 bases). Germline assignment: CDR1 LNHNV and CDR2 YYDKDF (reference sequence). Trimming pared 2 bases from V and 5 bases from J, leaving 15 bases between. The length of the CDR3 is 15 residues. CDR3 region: CATSRSKGILYGYTF. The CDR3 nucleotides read TGTGCCACCAGCAGATCAAAGGGGATCCTTTATGGCTACACCTTC.

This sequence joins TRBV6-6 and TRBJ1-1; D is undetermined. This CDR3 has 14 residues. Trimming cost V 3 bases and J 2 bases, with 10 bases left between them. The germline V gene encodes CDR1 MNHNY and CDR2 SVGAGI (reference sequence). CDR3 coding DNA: TGTGCCAGCAGTTATCGCGTGGAAAACACTGAAGCTTTCTTT. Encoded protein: CASSYRVENTEAFF.

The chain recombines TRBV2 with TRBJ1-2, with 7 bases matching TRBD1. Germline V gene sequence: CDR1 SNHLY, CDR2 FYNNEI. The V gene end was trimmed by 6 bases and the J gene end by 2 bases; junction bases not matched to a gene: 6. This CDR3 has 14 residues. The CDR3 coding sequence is TGTGCCAGCAGGCCCCCGGGACAGAACTATGGCTACACCTTC. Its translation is CASRPPGQNYGYTF.

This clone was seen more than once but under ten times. CDR3 nucleotides: TGTGCCAGCAGGCTACAGGGGGGAGAGACCCAGTACTTC. This encodes CASRLQGGETQYF. The chain recombines TRBV27 with TRBJ2-5, with TRBD1 matching over 8 bases. The germline gives CDR1 MNHEY, CDR2 SMNVEV (reference sequence). The CDR3 extends over 13 amino acids. J gave up 4 bases and V 6 bases, and 4 bases lay outside the gene matches.

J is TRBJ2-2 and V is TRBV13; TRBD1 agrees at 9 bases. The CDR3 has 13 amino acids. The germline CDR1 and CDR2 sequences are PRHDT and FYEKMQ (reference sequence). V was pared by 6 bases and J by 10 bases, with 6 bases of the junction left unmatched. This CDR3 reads CASRRTGVEELFF. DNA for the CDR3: TGTGCCAGCAGGCGGACAGGGGTGGAGGAGCTGTTTTTT.